This entry concerns a single T cell receptor (beta chain). Its specificity is not known. This sample is drawn from a study of T cell responses to AZD1222 COVID-19 vaccine. Some clones are missing from TCRdb's copy, which holds only in-frame ones; the method was immunoSEQ multiplex PCR. The table includes 100,000 or so clones, roughly 92% detected once. Points from the study as a whole: Females outnumbered males among donors, who were mostly white British; clonal diversity was possibly underestimated. Unmutated variant regions reportedly attract nearly half of all spike-specific TCRs.

The sample in question was peripheral blood, obtained 28 days after the second AZD1222 dose. The clonotype comes from an adult who received the AZD1222 COVID-19 vaccine.

The CDR3 reads CAWSALNVQGNTIYF. In DNA, the CDR3 is TGTGCCTGGAGTGCCCTAAACGTGCAAGGAAACACCATATATTTT. This chain connects TRBV30 to TRBJ1-3; no clear D. CDR3 length: 15 residues. Trimming left V 1 base short and J 4 bases short, with 14 bases between. CDR1 and CDR2 (germline): GTSNPN, SVGIG (reference sequence).